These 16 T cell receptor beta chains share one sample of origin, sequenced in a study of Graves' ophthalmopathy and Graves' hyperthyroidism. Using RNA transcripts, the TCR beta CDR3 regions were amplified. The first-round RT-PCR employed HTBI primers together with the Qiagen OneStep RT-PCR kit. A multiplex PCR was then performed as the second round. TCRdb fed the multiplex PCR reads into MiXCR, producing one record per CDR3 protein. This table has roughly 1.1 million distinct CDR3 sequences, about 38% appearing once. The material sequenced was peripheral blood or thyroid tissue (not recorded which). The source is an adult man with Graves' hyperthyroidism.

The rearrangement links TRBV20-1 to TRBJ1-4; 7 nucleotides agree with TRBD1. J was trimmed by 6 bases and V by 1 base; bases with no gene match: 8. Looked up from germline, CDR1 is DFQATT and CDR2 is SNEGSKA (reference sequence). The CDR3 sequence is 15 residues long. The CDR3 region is CSARALQGIDEKLFF. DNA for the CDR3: TGCAGTGCTAGAGCATTACAGGGGATTGATGAAAAACTGTTTTTT.

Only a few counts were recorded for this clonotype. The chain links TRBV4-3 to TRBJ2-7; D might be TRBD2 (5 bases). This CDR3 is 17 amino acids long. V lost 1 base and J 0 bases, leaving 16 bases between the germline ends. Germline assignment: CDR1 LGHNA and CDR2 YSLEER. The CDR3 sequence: CASSQAVPGRSSYEQYF. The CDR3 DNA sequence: TGCGCCAGCAGCCAAGCGGTTCCGGGGAGATCCTCCTACGAGCAGTACTTC.

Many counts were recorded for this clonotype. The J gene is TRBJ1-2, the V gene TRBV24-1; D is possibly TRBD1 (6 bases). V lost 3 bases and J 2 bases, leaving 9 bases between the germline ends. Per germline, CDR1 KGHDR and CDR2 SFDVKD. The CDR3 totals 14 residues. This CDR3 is CATSDLDRNYGYTF. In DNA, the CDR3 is TGTGCCACCAGTGATCTTGACAGGAACTATGGCTACACCTTC.

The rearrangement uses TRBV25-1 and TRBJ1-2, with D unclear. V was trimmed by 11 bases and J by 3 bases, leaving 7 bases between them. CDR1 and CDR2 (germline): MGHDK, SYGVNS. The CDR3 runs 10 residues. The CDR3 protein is CAGKDYGYTF. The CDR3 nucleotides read TGTGCCGGGAAAGACTATGGCTACACCTTC.

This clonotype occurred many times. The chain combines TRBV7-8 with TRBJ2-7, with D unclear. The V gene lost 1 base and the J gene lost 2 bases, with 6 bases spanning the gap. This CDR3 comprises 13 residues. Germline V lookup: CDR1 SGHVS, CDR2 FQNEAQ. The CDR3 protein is CASSLELTYEQYF. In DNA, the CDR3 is TGTGCCAGCAGCTTAGAATTGACCTACGAGCAGTACTTC. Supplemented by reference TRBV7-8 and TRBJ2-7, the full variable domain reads GAGVSQSPRYKVAKRGQDVALRCDPISGHVSLFWYQQALGQGPEFLTYFQNEAQLDKSGLPSDRFFAERPEGSVSTLKIQRTQQEDSAVYLCASSLELTYEQYFGPGTRLTVT.

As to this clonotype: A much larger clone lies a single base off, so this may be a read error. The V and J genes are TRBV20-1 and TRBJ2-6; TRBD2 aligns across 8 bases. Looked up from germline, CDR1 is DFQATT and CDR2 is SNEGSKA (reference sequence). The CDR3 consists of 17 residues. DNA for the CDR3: TGCAGTGCTCCGCGGGGGGATAGGGACTCTGGGGCCAACGTCCTGATTTTC. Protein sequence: CSAPRGDRDSGANVLIF.

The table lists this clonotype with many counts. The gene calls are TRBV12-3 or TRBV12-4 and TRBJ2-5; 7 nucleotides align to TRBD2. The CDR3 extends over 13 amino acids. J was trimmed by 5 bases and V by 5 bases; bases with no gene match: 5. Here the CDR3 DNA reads TGTGCCAGCAGTCCCCGGACTAGGGAGACCCAGTACTTC. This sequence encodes CASSPRTRETQYF.

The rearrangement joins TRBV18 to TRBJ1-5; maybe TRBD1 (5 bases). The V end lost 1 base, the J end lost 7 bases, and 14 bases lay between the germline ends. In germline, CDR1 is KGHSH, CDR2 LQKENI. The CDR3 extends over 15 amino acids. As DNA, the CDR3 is TGTGCCAGCTCACCACTGGACGGGGCCGGGCAGCCCCAGCATTTT. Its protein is CASSPLDGAGQPQHF. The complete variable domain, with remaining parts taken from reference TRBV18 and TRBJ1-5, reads NAGVMQNPRHLVRRRGQEARLRCSPMKGHSHVYWYRQLPEEGLKFMVYLQKENIIDESGMPKERFSAEFPKEGPSILRIQQVVRGDSAAYFCASSPLDGAGQPQHFGDGTRLSIL.

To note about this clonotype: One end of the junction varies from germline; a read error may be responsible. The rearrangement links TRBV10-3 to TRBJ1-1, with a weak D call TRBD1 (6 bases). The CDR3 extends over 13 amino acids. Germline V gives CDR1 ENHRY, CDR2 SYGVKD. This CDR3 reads CASSFPGQTEAFF. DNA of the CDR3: TGTGCCAGCAGTTTTCCCGGACAGACTGAAGCTTTCTTT.

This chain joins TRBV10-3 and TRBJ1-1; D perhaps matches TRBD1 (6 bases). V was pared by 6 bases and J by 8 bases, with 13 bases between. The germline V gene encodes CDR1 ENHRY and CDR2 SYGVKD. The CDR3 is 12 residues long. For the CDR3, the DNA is TGTGCCATCAGGGGAGCGGGACAAGAAGCTTTCTTT. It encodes CAIRGAGQEAFF.

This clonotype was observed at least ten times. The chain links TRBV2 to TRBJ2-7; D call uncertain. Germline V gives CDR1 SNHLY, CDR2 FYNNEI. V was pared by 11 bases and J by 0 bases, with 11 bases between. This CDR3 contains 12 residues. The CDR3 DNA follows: TGTGCCGTCGGCAGTTTCTCCTACGAGCAGTACTTC. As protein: CAVGSFSYEQYF.

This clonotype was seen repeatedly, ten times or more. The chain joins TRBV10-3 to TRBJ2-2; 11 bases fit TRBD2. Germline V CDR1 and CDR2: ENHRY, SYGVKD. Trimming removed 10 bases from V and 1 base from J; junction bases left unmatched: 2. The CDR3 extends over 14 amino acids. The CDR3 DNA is TGTGCCACCGGGACTAGCGGGAACACCGGGGAGCTGTTTTTT. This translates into CATGTSGNTGELFF.

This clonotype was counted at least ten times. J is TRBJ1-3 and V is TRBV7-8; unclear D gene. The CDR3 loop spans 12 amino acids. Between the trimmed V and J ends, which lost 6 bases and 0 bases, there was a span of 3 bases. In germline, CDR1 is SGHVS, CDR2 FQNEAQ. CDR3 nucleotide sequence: TGTGCCAGCAGGAACTCTGGAAACACCATATATTTT. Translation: CASRNSGNTIYF.

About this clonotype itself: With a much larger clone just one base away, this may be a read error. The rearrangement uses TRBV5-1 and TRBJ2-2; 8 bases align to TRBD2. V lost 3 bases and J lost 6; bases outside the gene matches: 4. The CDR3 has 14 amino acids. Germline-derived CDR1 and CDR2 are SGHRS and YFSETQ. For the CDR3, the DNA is TGCGCCAGCAGCTCAGCGGGAGCTTCCGGGGAGCTGTTTTTT. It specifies CASSSAGASGELFF.

CDR3 nucleotide sequence: TGCGCCAGCAGTGAGGACGACGTCCTGACTTTC. Its translation is CASSEDDVLTF. The rearrangement uses TRBV10-2 and TRBJ2-6; D remains unclear. Per germline, CDR1 WSHSY and CDR2 SAAADI. CDR3 length equals 11 residues. Between the trimmed V and J ends, which lost 2 bases and 11 bases, there was a span of 4 bases.

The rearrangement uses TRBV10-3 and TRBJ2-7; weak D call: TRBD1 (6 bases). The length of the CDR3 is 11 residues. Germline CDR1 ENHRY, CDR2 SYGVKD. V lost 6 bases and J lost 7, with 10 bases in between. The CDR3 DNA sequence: TGTGCCATCAGCGGGGACACTGAGCAGTACTTC. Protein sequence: CAISGDTEQYF.